These 28 T cell receptor beta chains were all obtained from the same sample, sequenced in a study of tumor-infiltrating lymphocytes in primary liver carcinoma. A constant-region primer primed TCR beta cDNA synthesis from 450 to 550 ng of total RNA. Investigators got TCR beta libraries out of three nested multiplex PCR rounds, done with slightly modified ARM-PCR. TRBV1-TRBV30 forward primers paired with a C-beta reverse primer were used in the first two PCR rounds, which ran approximately 10 cycles each. TCRdb fed the multiplex PCR reads into MiXCR, producing one record per CDR3 protein. Here the sample spans tens of thousands of distinct CDR3 sequences, around 70% being singletons. Bulk tissue was left unsorted, and RNA and DNA were co-extracted from about 20-30 mg of it. The sample comprised liver tumor tissue from sampling region 1. Subset defined: tumor region T1, superior pole. The receptors derive from a man aged 40-50 years with primary liver carcinoma and hepatitis B virus infection.

This clonotype is classed as medium-sized (0.01 to 0.1%). This chain connects TRBV29-1 to TRBJ2-5; D might be TRBD2 (7 bases). CDR1 and CDR2 (germline): SQVTM, ANQGSEA. The CDR3 loop spans 16 amino acids. Trimming stripped 6 bases from V and 5 bases from J, with 25 bases between. The DNA of the CDR3 is TGCAGCGTCTCTTGGGGGGGGGCCGCTAAGGTGGAGACCCAGTACTTC. Encoded protein: CSVSWGGAAKVETQYF.

Comment on this clonotype: Sequence at one end of the junction differs from germline and may be a read error. This sequence joins TRBV6-1 and TRBJ2-2, with a possible D match to TRBD2 (5 bases). CDR3 size: 13 residues. Germline-derived CDR1 and CDR2 are MNHNS and SASEGT. DNA of the CDR3: TGTGCCAGCAGTGGAGTCCGCGCCGGGGAGCTGCTTTTT. Translating gives CASSGVRAGELLF.

Regarding this clonotype: This may be a read error: a much more frequent sequence differs by one nucleotide. The genes are TRBV30 and TRBJ1-5; unclear D gene. Looked up from germline, CDR1 is GTSNPN and CDR2 is SVGIG (reference sequence). V lost 2 bases and J lost 5, with 13 bases in between. The CDR3 is 14 residues long. The DNA for the CDR3 is TGTGCCTGGAGTAGATCCGCTCCCGATCAGCCCCAGCATTTT. Amino acids: CAWSRSAPDQPQHF.

To note about this clonotype: The germline gene is not matched at one end of the junction; a read error may be the cause. The V and J genes are TRBV29-1 and TRBJ2-7, with 8 bases identical to TRBD1. Looked up from germline, CDR1 is SQVTM and CDR2 is ANQGSEA. This CDR3 region has 13 residues. The CDR3 DNA reads as TGCAGCGTTCCCCTGGCAGGGGGCTACGAGCAGTATTTC. Its protein is CSVPLAGGYEQYF.

This rearrangement joins TRBV7-9 to TRBJ1-2, with TRBD1 identical over 10 bases. This CDR3 has 15 amino acids. Germline CDR1 is SEHNR and CDR2 is FQNEAQ (reference sequence). The ends lost 5 bases at V and 5 bases at J; junction bases unmatched: 8. CDR3 in DNA: TGTGCCAGCAGCCATGGGACAGGGGTTGGGTATGGCTACACCTTC. It is translated as CASSHGTGVGYGYTF. Based on the CDR3 plus reference TRBV7-9 and TRBJ1-2, the full variable domain is DTGVSQNPRHKITKRGQNVTFRCDPISEHNRLYWYRQTLGQGPEFLTYFQNEAQLEKSRLLSDRFSAERPKGSFSTLEIQRTEQGDSAMYLCASSHGTGVGYGYTFGSGTRLTVV.

Concerning this clonotype: The junction does not match germline at one end; this may be a read error. This chain uses TRBV29-1 with TRBJ2-5; 7 positions match TRBD2. In germline, CDR1 is SQVTM, CDR2 ANQGSEA. The length of the CDR3 is 13 residues. The CDR3: CSVCGRAAETQYF. DNA of the CDR3: TGTAGCGTTTGTGGGAGGGCCGCTGAGACCCAATACTTC.

A remark on this clonotype: A clone one base away is much larger, so this may be a read error. Here the CDR3 reads CASSLPHNYGYIF. The CDR3 bases are TGTGCCAGCAGTTTGCCCCACAACTATGGCTACATCTTC. The chain employs TRBV28 and TRBJ1-2, with D hard to call. This CDR3 has 13 amino acids. CDR1 and CDR2 (germline): MDHEN, SYDVKM.

A remark on this clonotype: At one end the junction does not follow the germline gene, possibly because of a read error. The rearrangement joins TRBV6-6 to TRBJ1-3, with TRBD1 identical over 7 bases. CDR3 size: 19 residues. Germline CDR1 reads MNHNY; CDR2 reads SVGAGI (reference sequence). The CDR3 loop is CASSTMTGKDFASGNIIYF. CDR3 coding DNA: TGTGCCAGCAGTACCATGACAGGGAAAGACTTCGCCTCTGGAAACATCATATATTTT.

As regards this clonotype: A much bigger clone sits one base away, suggesting this may be a read error. The genes are TRBV5-1 and TRBJ2-5, with a possible D match to TRBD2 (5 bases). Deletions cut 0 bases from V and 2 bases from J, with 14 bases between. This CDR3 has 16 amino acids. CDR1 and CDR2 (germline): SGHRS, YFSETQ. The CDR3 sequence: CASSLELVGLQETQYF. The DNA of the CDR3 is TGCGCCAGCAGCTTGGAACTAGTGGGCCTTCAAGAGACCCAGTACTTC.

This clonotype was counted a single time. V is TRBV2 and J is TRBJ2-3, with D uncertain. The germline V gene has CDR1 SNHLY and CDR2 FYNNEI. V was clipped by 10 bases and J by 0 bases, with 14 bases between them. The CDR3 length is 14 residues. For the CDR3, the DNA is TGTGCCAACAGCCGAGCGTCAAGCACAGATACGCAGTATTTT. Its protein is CANSRASSTDTQYF.

As regards this clonotype: One end of the junction fails to match germline, which may point to a read error. The J gene is TRBJ2-3, the V gene TRBV11-3; D is perhaps TRBD1 (5 bases). This CDR3 spans 15 amino acids. CDR1 is SGHNT and CDR2 is YENEEA in the germline V gene. CDR3: CANSLGVRGKDTQYF. The DNA for the CDR3 is TGTGCCAACAGCTTAGGGGTTAGGGGAAAAGATACGCAGTATTTT.

This sequence joins TRBV10-3 and TRBJ2-7; 9 positions agree with TRBD1. The CDR3 loop spans 14 amino acids. J lost 2 bases, V lost 6 bases, and 5 bases had no gene match. In germline, CDR1 is ENHRY, CDR2 SYGVKD. The CDR3 DNA follows: TGTGCCATCAGCCTCGGGACAGGGACCTACGAGCAGTACTTC. This gives the protein CAISLGTGTYEQYF.

This sequence joins TRBV5-6 and TRBJ2-2; D perhaps matches TRBD2 (5 bases). Looked up from germline, CDR1 is SGHDT and CDR2 is YYEEEE. This CDR3 is built from 15 residues. The V end lost 8 bases, the J end lost 4 bases, and 18 bases lay between the germline ends. CDR3 nucleotide sequence: TGTGCCAGTAGGACCCTAGCTGACGGCACCGGGGAGCTGTTTTTT. Translating gives CASRTLADGTGELFF.

A word on this clonotype: Because it lacks the conserved phenylalanine or tryptophan at the end, this CDR3 is likely a read error. This chain connects TRBV7-9 to TRBJ2-7; D is unresolved. The germline gives CDR1 SEHNR, CDR2 FQNEAQ (reference sequence). This CDR3 has 13 residues. This chain's CDR3 is CASSPSSSYEQYL. CDR3 bases: TGTGCCAGCAGCCCTTCCTCCTCCTACGAACAGTACTTA.

This clonotype has just one count. A much larger clone lies a single base off, so this may be a read error. J is TRBJ2-3 and V is TRBV30; D remains unclear. V gave up 3 bases and J gave up 4 bases, with 20 bases separating them. There are 16 residues in the CDR3. CDR1 is GTSNPN and CDR2 is SVGIG in the germline V gene (reference sequence). The CDR3 here is CAWRAIDKARADTQYF. The CDR3 coding sequence is TGTGCCTGGAGAGCAATCGACAAGGCAAGGGCAGATACGCAGTATTTT. Supplemented by reference TRBV30 and TRBJ2-3, the full variable domain reads SQTIHQWPATLVQPVGSPLSLECTVEGTSNPNLYWYRQAAGRGLQLLFYSVGIGQISSEVPQNLSASRPQDRQFILSSKKLLLSDSGFYLCAWRAIDKARADTQYFGPGTRLTVL.

The V and J genes are TRBV11-2 and TRBJ1-1; 9 bases match TRBD1. The V segment lost 9 bases and the J segment 4 bases; nucleotides outside the gene matches: 18. This CDR3 is built from 17 residues. Germline lookup yields CDR1 SGHAT and CDR2 FQNNGV. The CDR3 is CARSRMGGQGFSTEAFF. Written as DNA, the CDR3 is TGTGCCAGGAGCCGAATGGGGGGACAGGGCTTCAGCACTGAAGCTTTCTTT.

As for this clonotype: A much larger clone lies a single base off, so this may be a read error. The chain joins TRBV4-2 to TRBJ2-7; D remains unclear. The CDR3 sequence is 13 residues long. CDR1 is LGHNA, CDR2 YNFKEQ, per germline. In nucleotides, the CDR3 is TGTGCCAGGAGCCAAGCCCAACAGAGGGAGCAGTACTTC. Its translation is CARSQAQQREQYF.

As for this clonotype: Here the CDR3 omits its conserved ending phenylalanine or tryptophan, so a read error is the likely source. The CDR3 DNA is TGCAGCATGGGGACGTCGGGGGCATTTGACTACACCCTC. Protein: CSMGTSGAFDYTL. The rearrangement uses TRBV29-1 and TRBJ1-2, with D tentatively TRBD1 (6 bases). Germline V lookup: CDR1 SQVTM, CDR2 ANQGSEA. The ends were cut back, 8 bases at V and 10 bases at J, with 23 bases in the middle. The CDR3 has 13 amino acids.

The chain uses TRBV20-1 and TRBJ1-5; TRBD1 matches 10 bases. V lost 2 bases and J lost 3; bases outside the gene matches: 7. Per germline, CDR1 DFQATT and CDR2 SNEGSKA (reference sequence). This CDR3 has 16 residues. Written as DNA, the CDR3 is TGCAGTGCTAGAAAGCGTGGACAGGGGGACAATCAGCCCCAGCATTTT. Its translation: CSARKRGQGDNQPQHF.

The count of this clonotype is one. This likely comes from a read error, as the CDR3 has no conserved phenylalanine or tryptophan at its end. J is TRBJ1-1 and V is TRBV11-2; the D is unclear. This CDR3 is 16 amino acids long. Germline values: CDR1 SGHAT, CDR2 FQNNGV. CDR3 sequence reads: CACSFDLGGRVAEAFV. The CDR3 DNA is TGTGCCTGCAGCTTCGATTTGGGCGGTAGAGTCGCTGAAGCTTTCGTT.

This sequence joins TRBV6-5 and TRBJ2-3; D gene ambiguous. Germline V gives CDR1 MNHEY, CDR2 SVGAGI. This CDR3 comprises 14 residues. The V and J ends lost 0 bases and 5 bases respectively, with 9 bases between them. The CDR3, as DNA: TGTGCCAGCAGTTACTCTACGGCCAAAGATACGCAGTATTTT. Translation gives CASSYSTAKDTQYF.

V is TRBV30 and J is TRBJ2-7, with 12 bases matching TRBD1. In germline, CDR1 is GTSNPN, CDR2 SVGIG (reference sequence). J lost 6 bases, V lost 3 bases, and 12 bases had no gene match. This CDR3 has 16 residues. The CDR3 spells CAWSVRRDRGRREQYF. The CDR3 DNA sequence: TGTGCCTGGAGCGTCAGACGGGACAGGGGGCGTCGCGAGCAGTACTTC.

As for this clonotype: A much larger clonotype is one base distant, so this may be a read error. It is likely a read error, because the conserved phenylalanine at the end of the CDR3 is missing. V and J are TRBV7-9 and TRBJ2-3; 8 bases align to TRBD2. The germline V gene has CDR1 SEHNR and CDR2 FQNEAQ (reference sequence). V shed 4 bases, J shed 5 bases, and the junction held 11 bases outside the gene matches. The CDR3 covers 16 residues. CDR3 protein: CASSSSSAGVIDTQYL. CDR3 in DNA: TGTGCCAGCAGCTCCTCCTCAGCGGGAGTGATAGATACGCAGTATTTG.

This clonotype came up a few times. This sequence may be a read error, since a much larger clone differs from it by one base. This rearrangement joins TRBV11-2 to TRBJ2-1; D call uncertain. This CDR3 spans 12 amino acids. CDR1 is SGHAT, CDR2 FQNNGV, per germline. The CDR3 is CVGEHAIDEQFF. In DNA form, the CDR3 reads TGTGTCGGCGAGCACGCAATAGATGAGCAGTTCTTC.

This clonotype was counted ten times or more. This clone may be a read error of a much larger clone one base away. The limits of the CDR3 on the DNA are not certain, so only TCRdb's listed CDR3 is given. The gene calls are TRBV29-1 and TRBJ1-2; the table's D gene call, TRBD1, was not cross checked with the DNA. CDR1 and CDR2 from the germline V gene are SQVTM and ANQGSEA. The CDR3 totals 13 residues, both ends included. The CDR3 loop is CSVEFDSLYGCTF.

Turning to this clonotype: The junction shows a germline mismatch at one end, possibly a read error. V and J are TRBV7-9 and TRBJ2-3; tentatively, D is TRBD2 (5 bases). The CDR3 is 12 residues long. The germline gives CDR1 SEHNR, CDR2 FQNEAQ (reference sequence). The CDR3 region is CANSSGSDTQYF. For the CDR3, the DNA is TGTGCCAACAGCTCGGGATCAGACACGCAGTATTTT.

With regard to this clonotype: Mismatch with germline at one junction end may stem from a read error. This chain links TRBV18 with TRBJ2-3, with 10 positions matching TRBD2. CDR1 is KGHSH and CDR2 is LQKENI in the germline V gene. The CDR3 runs 16 residues. The DNA of the CDR3 is TGTGCCAGCTCACCATTGGCTAGCGGGAGTACAGATACGCAGTACTTT. Its translation is CASSPLASGSTDTQYF.

This clonotype has at least ten counts. The chain carries TRBV5-4 and TRBJ1-3; D is unclear. CDR3 length: 12 amino acids. Germline V gene data show CDR1 as SGHNT and CDR2 as YYREEE (reference sequence). V was shortened by 1 base and J by 4 bases, with 3 bases between the two germline ends. CDR3 in amino acids: CASSLTGNTIYF. The CDR3 DNA reads TGTGCCAGCAGCTTGACGGGAAACACCATATATTTT.